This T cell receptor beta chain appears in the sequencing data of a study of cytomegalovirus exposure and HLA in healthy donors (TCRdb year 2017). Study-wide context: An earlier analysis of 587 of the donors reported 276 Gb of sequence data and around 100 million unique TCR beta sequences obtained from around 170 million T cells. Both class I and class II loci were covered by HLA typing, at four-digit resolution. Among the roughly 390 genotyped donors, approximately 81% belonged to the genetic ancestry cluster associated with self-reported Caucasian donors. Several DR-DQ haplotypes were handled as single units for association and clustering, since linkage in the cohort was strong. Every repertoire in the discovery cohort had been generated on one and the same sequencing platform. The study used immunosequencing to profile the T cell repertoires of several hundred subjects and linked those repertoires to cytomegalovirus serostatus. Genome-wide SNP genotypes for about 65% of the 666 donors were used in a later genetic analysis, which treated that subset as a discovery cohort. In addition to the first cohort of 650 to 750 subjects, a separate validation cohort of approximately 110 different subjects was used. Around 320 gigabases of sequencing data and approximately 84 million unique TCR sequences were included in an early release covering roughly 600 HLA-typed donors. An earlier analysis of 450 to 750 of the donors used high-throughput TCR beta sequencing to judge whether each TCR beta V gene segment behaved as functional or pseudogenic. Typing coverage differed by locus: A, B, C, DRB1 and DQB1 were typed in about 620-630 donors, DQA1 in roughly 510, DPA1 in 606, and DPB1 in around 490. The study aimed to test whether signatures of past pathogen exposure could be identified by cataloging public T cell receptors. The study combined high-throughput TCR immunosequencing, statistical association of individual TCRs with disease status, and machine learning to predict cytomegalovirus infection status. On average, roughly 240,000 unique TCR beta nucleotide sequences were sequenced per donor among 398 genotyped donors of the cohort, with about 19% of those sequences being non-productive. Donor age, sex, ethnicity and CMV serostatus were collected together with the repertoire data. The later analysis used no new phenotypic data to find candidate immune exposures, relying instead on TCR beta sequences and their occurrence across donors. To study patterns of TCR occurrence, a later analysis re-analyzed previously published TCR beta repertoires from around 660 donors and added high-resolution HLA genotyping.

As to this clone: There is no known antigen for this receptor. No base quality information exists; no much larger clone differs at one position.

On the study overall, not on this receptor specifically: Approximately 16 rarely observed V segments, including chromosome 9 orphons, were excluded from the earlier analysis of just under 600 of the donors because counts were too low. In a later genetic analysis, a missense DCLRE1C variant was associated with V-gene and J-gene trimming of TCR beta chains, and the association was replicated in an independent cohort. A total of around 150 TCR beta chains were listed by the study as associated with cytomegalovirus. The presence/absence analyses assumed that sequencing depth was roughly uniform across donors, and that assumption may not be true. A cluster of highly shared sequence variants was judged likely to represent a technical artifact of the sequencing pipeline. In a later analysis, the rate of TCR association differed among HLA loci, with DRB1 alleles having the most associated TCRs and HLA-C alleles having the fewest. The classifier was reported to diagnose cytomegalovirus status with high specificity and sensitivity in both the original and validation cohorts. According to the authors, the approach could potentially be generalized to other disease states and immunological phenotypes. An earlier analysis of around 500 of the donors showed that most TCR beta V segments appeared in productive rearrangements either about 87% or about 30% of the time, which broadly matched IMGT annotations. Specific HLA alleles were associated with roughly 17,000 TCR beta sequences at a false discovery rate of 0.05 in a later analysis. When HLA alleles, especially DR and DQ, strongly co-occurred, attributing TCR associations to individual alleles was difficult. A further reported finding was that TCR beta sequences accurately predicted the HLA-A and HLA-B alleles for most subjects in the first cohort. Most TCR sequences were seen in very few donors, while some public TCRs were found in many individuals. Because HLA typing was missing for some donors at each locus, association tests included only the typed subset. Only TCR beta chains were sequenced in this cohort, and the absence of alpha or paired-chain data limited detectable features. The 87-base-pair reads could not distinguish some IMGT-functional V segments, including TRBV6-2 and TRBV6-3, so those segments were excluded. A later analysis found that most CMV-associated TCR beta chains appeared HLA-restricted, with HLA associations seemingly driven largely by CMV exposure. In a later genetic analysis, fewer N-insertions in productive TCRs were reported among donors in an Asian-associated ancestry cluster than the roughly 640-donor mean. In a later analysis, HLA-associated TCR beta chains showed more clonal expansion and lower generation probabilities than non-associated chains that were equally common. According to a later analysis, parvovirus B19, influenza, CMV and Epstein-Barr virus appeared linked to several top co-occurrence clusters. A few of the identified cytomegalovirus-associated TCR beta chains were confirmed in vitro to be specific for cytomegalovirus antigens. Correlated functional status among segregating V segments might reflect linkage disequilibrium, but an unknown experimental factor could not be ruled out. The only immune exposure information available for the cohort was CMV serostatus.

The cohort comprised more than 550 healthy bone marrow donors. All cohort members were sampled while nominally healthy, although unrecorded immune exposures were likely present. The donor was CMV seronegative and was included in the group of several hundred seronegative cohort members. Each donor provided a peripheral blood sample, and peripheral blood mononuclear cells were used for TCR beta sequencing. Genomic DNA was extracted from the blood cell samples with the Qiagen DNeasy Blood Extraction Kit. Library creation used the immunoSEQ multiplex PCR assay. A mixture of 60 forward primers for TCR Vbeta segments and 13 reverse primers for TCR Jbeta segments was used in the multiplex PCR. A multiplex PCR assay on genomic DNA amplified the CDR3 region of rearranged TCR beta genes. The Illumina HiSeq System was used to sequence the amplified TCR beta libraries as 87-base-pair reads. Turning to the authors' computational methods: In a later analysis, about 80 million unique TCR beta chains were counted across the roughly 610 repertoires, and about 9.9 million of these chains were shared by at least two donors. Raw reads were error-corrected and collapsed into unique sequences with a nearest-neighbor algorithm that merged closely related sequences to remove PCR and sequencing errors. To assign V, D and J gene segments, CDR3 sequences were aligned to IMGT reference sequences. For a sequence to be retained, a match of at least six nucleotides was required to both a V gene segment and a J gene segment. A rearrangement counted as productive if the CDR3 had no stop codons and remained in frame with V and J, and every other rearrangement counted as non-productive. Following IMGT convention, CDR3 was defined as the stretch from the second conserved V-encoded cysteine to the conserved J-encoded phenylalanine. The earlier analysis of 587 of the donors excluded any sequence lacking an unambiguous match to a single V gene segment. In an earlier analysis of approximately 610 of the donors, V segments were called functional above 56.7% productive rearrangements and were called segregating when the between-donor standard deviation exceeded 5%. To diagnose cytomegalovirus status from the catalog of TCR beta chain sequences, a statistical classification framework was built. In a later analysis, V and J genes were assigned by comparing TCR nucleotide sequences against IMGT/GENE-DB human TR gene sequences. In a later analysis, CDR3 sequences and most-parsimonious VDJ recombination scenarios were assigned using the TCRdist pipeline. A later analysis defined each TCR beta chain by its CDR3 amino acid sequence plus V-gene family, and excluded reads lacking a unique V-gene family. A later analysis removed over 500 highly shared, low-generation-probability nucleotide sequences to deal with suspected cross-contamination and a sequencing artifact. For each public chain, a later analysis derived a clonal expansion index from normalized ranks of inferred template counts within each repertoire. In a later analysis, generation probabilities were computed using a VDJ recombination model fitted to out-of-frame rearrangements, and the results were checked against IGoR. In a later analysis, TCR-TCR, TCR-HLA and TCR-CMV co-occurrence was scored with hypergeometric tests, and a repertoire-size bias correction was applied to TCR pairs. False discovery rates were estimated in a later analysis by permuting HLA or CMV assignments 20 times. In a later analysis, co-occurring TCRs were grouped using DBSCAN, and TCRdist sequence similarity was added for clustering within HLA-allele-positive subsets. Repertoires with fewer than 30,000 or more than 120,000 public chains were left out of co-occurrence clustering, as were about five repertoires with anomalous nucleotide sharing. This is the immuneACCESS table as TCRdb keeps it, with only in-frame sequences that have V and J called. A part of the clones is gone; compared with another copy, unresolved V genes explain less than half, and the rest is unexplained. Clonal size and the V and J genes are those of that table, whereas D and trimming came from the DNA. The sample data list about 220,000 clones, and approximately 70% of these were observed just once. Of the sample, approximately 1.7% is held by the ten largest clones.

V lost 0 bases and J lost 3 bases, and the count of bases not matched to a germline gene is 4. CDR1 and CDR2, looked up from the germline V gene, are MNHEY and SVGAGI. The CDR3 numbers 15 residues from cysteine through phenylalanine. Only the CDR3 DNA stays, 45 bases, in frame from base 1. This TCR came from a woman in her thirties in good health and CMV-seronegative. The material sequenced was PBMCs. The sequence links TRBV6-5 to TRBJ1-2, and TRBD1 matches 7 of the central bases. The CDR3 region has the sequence CASSYSAGGDYGYTF. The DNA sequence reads TGTGCCAGCAGTTACTCGGCAGGGGGAGACTATGGCTACACCTTC.